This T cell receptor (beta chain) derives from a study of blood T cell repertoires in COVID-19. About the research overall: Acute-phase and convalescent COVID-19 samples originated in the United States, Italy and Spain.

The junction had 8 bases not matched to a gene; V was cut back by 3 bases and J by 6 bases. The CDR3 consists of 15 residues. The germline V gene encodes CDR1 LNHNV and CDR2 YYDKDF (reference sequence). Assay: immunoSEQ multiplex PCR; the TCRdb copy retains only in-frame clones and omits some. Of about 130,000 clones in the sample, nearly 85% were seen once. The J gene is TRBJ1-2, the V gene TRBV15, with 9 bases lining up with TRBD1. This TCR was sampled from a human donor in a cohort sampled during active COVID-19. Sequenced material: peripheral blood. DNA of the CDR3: TGTGCCACCAGCAGGGAAACAGGGGGCACGGATGGCTACACCTTC. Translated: CATSRETGGTDGYTF.